These 6 T cell receptor beta chains were all obtained from the same sample, sequenced in a study of stem cell transplantation in POMP-related autoinflammatory disease. Assay used: immunoSEQ multiplex PCR; TCRdb lists only in-frame clones, some missing. The profile shows tens of thousands of clones, just over 90% of them singletons. The sample here was CD4+ T cells from PBMCs, taken after stem cell transplantation. The receptors originated from a human patient with POMP-related autoinflammation and immune dysregulation (PRAID). The graft donor may account for some of the T cells.

The chain joins TRBV9 to TRBJ1-1; no clear D. Trimming pared 2 bases from V and 6 bases from J, leaving 11 bases between. Germline V lookup: CDR1 SGDLS, CDR2 YYNGEE. The CDR3 is 13 residues long. CDR3 nucleotide sequence: TGTGCCAGCAGCGTCCGGCCGAGGGCTGAAGCTTTCTTT. Translating gives CASSVRPRAEAFF.

This clone has only a few counts. Here the CDR3 DNA reads TGTGCCAGCAGTGAAGCAGGGCCCTCTGGGGCCAACGTCCTGACTTTC. Translating it yields CASSEAGPSGANVLTF. The chain carries TRBV2 and TRBJ2-6, with unresolved D. From germline, CDR1 is SNHLY and CDR2 FYNNEI. This CDR3 spans 16 amino acids. Trimming cost V 0 bases and J 0 bases, with 6 bases left between them.

The chain combines TRBV2 with TRBJ2-3; D unresolved. There are 13 residues in the CDR3. Trimming took 3 bases from V and 6 from J, leaving 10 bases between them. The germline gives CDR1 SNHLY, CDR2 FYNNEI. The chain's CDR3 is CASSEGFSDTQYF. The CDR3 nucleotides are TGTGCCAGCAGTGAGGGGTTCAGCGATACGCAGTATTTT. The variable domain in full, with the rest retrieved from reference TRBV2 and TRBJ2-3, is EPEVTQTPSHQVTQMGQEVILRCVPISNHLYFYWYRQILGQKVEFLVSFYNNEISEKSEIFDDQFSVERPDGSNFTLKIRSTKLEDSAMYFCASSEGFSDTQYFGPGTRLTVL.

The CDR3 region has the DNA TGTGCCAGCAGGGACAGCTCCACAGATACGCAGTATTTT. It codes for CASRDSSTDTQYF. This chain connects TRBV6-4 to TRBJ2-3, with a possible D match to TRBD1 (6 bases). Trimming removed 6 bases from V and 2 bases from J, with 9 bases in between. This CDR3 has 13 amino acids. In germline, CDR1 is MRHNA, CDR2 SNTAGT.

This chain joins TRBV28 and TRBJ2-3; the D gene is possibly TRBD1 (6 bases). CDR1 is MDHEN, CDR2 SYDVKM, per germline. Between the trimmed V and J ends, which lost 8 bases and 3 bases, there was a span of 21 bases. The CDR3 extends over 16 amino acids. The CDR3 region has the DNA TGTGCCAGCGCCCTCGCCAAAGGGGGTCCAACAGATACGCAGTATTTT. Its translation: CASALAKGGPTDTQYF.

The J gene is TRBJ2-5, the V gene TRBV27; D is uncertain. Germline V gives CDR1 MNHEY, CDR2 SMNVEV (reference sequence). Between the trimmed V and J ends, which lost 2 bases and 1 base, there was a span of 5 bases. This CDR3 spans 13 amino acids. The chain's CDR3 is CASSLGSQETQYF. DNA of the CDR3: TGTGCCAGCAGTTTAGGAAGCCAAGAGACCCAGTACTTC.